The next 7 T cell receptor beta chains were all read from a single sample in a study of blood T cell repertoires in COVID-19. Measured with immunoSEQ multiplex PCR; TCRdb has only the in-frame clones, and not every one. This table holds about 120,000 clones, just over 85% found once. Source material: peripheral blood. The receptors were sampled from a man aged 35 to 55 with acute or convalescent COVID-19.

V gene TRBV9 combines with J gene TRBJ2-2; D unresolved. V lost 0 bases and J lost 0, with 9 bases in between. This CDR3 is 16 amino acids long. Germline V gene sequence: CDR1 SGDLS, CDR2 YYNGEE. The CDR3 DNA sequence: TGTGCCAGCAGCGTAGAGGCAGGAACGAACACCGGGGAGCTGTTTTTT. As protein: CASSVEAGTNTGELFF.

Notes on this clone: Additional DNA sequences in this sample encode the identical CDR3. The DNA for the CDR3 is TGCGCCAGCAGCTTGGGGGCAGCCAATACTGAAGCTTTCTTT. Translating gives CASSLGAANTEAFF. The rearrangement joins TRBV5-1 to TRBJ1-1; D remains ambiguous. The germline V and J ends were trimmed by 0 bases and 5 bases, with 11 bases remaining between them. The germline V gene encodes CDR1 SGHRS and CDR2 YFSETQ. The CDR3 is made up of 14 amino acids.

The CDR3, as DNA: TGCGCCAGCAGCTTGGGACAGGGGATTATGAACACTGAAGCTTTCTTT. Protein: CASSLGQGIMNTEAFF. V is TRBV5-1 and J is TRBJ1-1, with TRBD1 identical over 8 bases. The germline CDR1 and CDR2 sequences are SGHRS and YFSETQ. This CDR3 is 16 amino acids long. V dropped 0 bases and J dropped 0; count of bases not matched to a gene: 4.

The chain couples TRBV5-1 to TRBJ2-1; 14 bases line up with TRBD2. The CDR3 spans 16 residues. Germline-derived CDR1 and CDR2 are SGHRS and YFSETQ. After removal of 2 bases from V and 9 bases from J, the junction contained 7 bases not matched to a gene. The CDR3 sequence: CASSFLTGTSGGEQFF. The CDR3, as DNA: TGCGCCAGCAGCTTCCTTACCGGGACTAGCGGGGGTGAGCAGTTCTTC. The variable domain in full, with the rest retrieved from reference TRBV5-1 and TRBJ2-1, is KAGVTQTPRYLIKTRGQQVTLSCSPISGHRSVSWYQQTPGQGLQFLFEYFSETQRNKGNFPGRFSGRQFSNSRSEMNVSTLELGDSALYLCASSFLTGTSGGEQFFGPGTRLTVL.

The chain has TRBV30 and TRBJ1-3; D perhaps matches TRBD1 (6 bases). V lost 0 bases and J lost 0, with 18 bases in between. Per the germline V gene, CDR1 is GTSNPN and CDR2 is SVGIG (reference sequence). The CDR3 covers 18 residues. In DNA form, the CDR3 reads TGTGCCTGGAGTGTACCCCCGCCGGGACAAATCTCTGGAAACACCATATATTTT. Translating gives CAWSVPPPGQISGNTIYF.

V usage is TRBV7-9 and J usage is TRBJ1-6, with D perhaps matching TRBD1 (5 bases). The CDR3 loop spans 15 amino acids. Germline V gene lookup returns CDR1 SEHNR and CDR2 FQNEAQ (reference sequence). V shed 5 bases and J shed 4 bases, with 12 bases lying between them. DNA of the CDR3: TGTGCCAGCAGCCATAACAACAGGTATAATTCACCCCTCCACTTT. Protein product: CASSHNNRYNSPLHF.

Only a few counts were recorded for this clone. This sequence joins TRBV12-3 or TRBV12-4 and TRBJ1-2, with 10 nucleotides matching TRBD1. With V trimmed by 6 bases and J by 7 bases, 5 bases remained unmatched. The length of the CDR3 is 13 residues. In nucleotides, the CDR3 is TGTGCCAGCAGCGGGACAGGGGAAGGTGGCTACACCTTC. It translates to CASSGTGEGGYTF.